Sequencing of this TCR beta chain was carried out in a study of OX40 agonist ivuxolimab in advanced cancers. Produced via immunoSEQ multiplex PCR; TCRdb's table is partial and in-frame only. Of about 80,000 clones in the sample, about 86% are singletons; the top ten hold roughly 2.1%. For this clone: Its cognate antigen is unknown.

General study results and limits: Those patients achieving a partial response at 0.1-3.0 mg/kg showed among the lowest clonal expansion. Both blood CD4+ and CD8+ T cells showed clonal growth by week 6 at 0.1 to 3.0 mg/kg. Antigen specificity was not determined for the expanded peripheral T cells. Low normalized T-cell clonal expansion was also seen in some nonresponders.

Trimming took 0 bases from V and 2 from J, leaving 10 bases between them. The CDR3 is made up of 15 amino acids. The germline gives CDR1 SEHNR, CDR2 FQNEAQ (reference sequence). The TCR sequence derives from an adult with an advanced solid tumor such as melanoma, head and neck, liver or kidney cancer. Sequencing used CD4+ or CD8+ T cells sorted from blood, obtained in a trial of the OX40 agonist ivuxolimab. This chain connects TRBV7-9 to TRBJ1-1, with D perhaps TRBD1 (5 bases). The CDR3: CASSLAGPPNTEAFF. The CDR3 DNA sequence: TGTGCCAGCAGCTTAGCGGGGCCCCCTAACACTGAAGCTTTCTTT.